This note documents a single T cell receptor beta chain sequence. Its antigen is undetermined. The read gets to within 3 residues of the CDR3 end, and the germline J gene fills in the rest. Trimming removed 4 bases from V and 3 bases from J, with 13 bases in between. CDR1 SGHDT and CDR2 YYEEEE come from the germline V gene. The CDR3 spans 14 residues. This entry is derived from a study of T cells in women clearing cervical HPV infection. Study-wide results and limits: TRBV6-7 relative abundance averaged around 0.11% in cases and 0.16% in controls. Effector/memory and HPV-specific T cells were not isolated, and association timing is unknown.

Data came from immunoSEQ multiplex PCR; TCRdb stores just in-frame clones and leaves some out. Here the sample table reports around 16,000 clones. The source material was blood buffy coat. The rearrangement links TRBV5-6 to TRBJ1-1; D is perhaps TRBD1 (5 bases). This receptor was identified in a woman between 18 and 69 years old with a cervical HPV16 infection that either progressed to CIN3+ or cleared (not recorded which). CDR3 bases read: TGTGCCAGCAGCAGATGGACACGCTACACTGAA. Translation gives CASSRWTRYTE. The whole CDR3 region reads CASSRWTRYTEAFF.